This TCR beta chain was captured by sequencing in a study of T-cell memory formation after mild COVID-19. Germline CDR1 reads SNHLY; CDR2 reads FYNNEI. V was clipped by 1 base and J by 0 bases, with 7 bases between them. CDR3 size: 15 residues. This clonotype was seen only a few times. Using its own MiXCR run on the 5' RACE reads, TCRdb lists one record per CDR3 protein. The repertoire holds under 300,000 distinct CDR3 sequences, with roughly 18% as singletons. The clonotype originates from a man aged 18 to 29 who had mild COVID-19 (a few samples of this study predate the infection). Cell type and time point are not known. Sequencing was done on a sample of PBMCs or a T cell subset sorted from them (not recorded which). V is TRBV2 and J is TRBJ2-1; D is unresolved. The DNA of the CDR3 is TGTGCCAGCAGTGAAGTCACGGGCTCCTACAATGAGCAGTTCTTC. Protein: CASSEVTGSYNEQFF.